These 11 T cell receptor beta chains were sequenced from one sample in a study of T-cell reconstitution after alpha-beta-depleted transplantation in children (dated by TCRdb to 2015 to 2016). The meaning of the sample's treatment or condition label: allogeneic hematopoietic cell transplantation with graft depleted of TCRalphabeta T cells and CD19 B cells. The library came from PCR. The run used an Illumina HiSeq 2500. TCR library preparation used molecular barcoding, with unique molecular identifiers applied to normalize quantification of the TCRbeta repertoire. TCRdb took the public reads, trimmed them with fastp at Q25, ran MiXCR for clone calling and kept in-frame beta chains. Each record represents a unique CDR3 protein, reported with the most common genes and DNA among its rows. This sample gives 240,000 or so distinct CDR3 sequences in total; 7.5% to 9.5% of them show up just once. About 6.4% of the sample comes from the top ten.

This sample comprised PBMCs, mostly from graft donor cells, obtained 180 days after TCRalphabeta/CD19-depleted stem cell transplant. These receptors all stem from a male patient aged 10-17 years who had a stem cell transplant for acute lymphoblastic leukemia, so the T cells may come from the graft donor.

This clonotype occurred many times. The rearrangement uses TRBV4-3 and TRBJ2-3; TRBD1 might be the D (5 bases). The CDR3 covers 16 residues. Germline V lookup: CDR1 LGHNA, CDR2 YSLEER. With 0 bases removed from V and 1 base from J, the gap between germline ends came to 11 bases. DNA for the CDR3: TGCGCCAGCAGCCAAGATCGTCAGGGCCGCACAGATACGCAGTATTTT. Protein: CASSQDRQGRTDTQYF.

This clonotype was picked up a small number of times. The chain employs TRBV12-3 or TRBV12-4 and TRBJ1-5, with 9 bases identical to TRBD1. The CDR3 covers 19 residues. The trim removed 0 bases at V and 0 bases at J, leaving 9 bases unmatched. CDR3 nucleotides: TGTGCCAGCAGTTTAGCGACAGGGGGAATTTCTTTTAGCAATCAGCCCCAGCATTTT. Residues: CASSLATGGISFSNQPQHF.

The sample holds a few counts of this clonotype. This chain uses TRBV4-1 with TRBJ1-3; D call uncertain. In germline, CDR1 is MGHRA, CDR2 YSYEKL. The length of the CDR3 is 18 residues. V shed 1 base and J shed 0 bases, with 16 bases lying between them. The CDR3 nucleotides read TGCGCCAGCAGCCAAGTTGGAAAGACTCCTTACTCTGGAAACACCATATATTTT. As protein: CASSQVGKTPYSGNTIYF.

There are many counts of this clonotype. This chain links TRBV29-1 with TRBJ2-2, with D perhaps given as TRBD1 or TRBD2 (5 bases each). Germline CDR1 SQVTM, CDR2 ANQGSEA. V gave up 5 bases and J gave up 2 bases, with 12 bases separating them. The CDR3 has 14 residues. The CDR3 protein is CSVLTGPNTGELFF. The CDR3 DNA reads as TGCAGCGTTCTAACGGGGCCCAACACCGGGGAGCTGTTTTTT.

This clonotype came up many times. This rearrangement joins TRBV24-1 to TRBJ2-2; 11 nucleotides agree with TRBD2. Germline values: CDR1 KGHDR, CDR2 SFDVKD. The CDR3 has 17 amino acids. The V gene end was trimmed by 4 bases and the J gene end by 1 base; junction bases not matched to a gene: 4. The CDR3 nucleotides read TGTGCCACCAGTGAGTGTGGACTAGCGGGGAACACCGGGGAGCTGTTTTTT. This gives the protein CATSECGLAGNTGELFF.

The sample holds many counts of this clonotype. V gene TRBV5-1 combines with J gene TRBJ2-1, with D hard to call. V was pared by 0 bases and J by 6 bases, with 19 bases between. The CDR3 consists of 17 residues. The germline V gene has CDR1 SGHRS and CDR2 YFSETQ. The CDR3 nucleotides read TGCGCCAGCAGCTTGGACTGGACCCCCCGGGTTGGCAATGAGCAGTTCTTC. Its translation: CASSLDWTPRVGNEQFF.

The chain has TRBV5-4 and TRBJ2-3, with a weak D call TRBD1 (5 bases). This CDR3 is 16 amino acids long. V was pared by 4 bases and J by 0 bases, with 15 bases between. Per germline, CDR1 SGHNT and CDR2 YYREEE (reference sequence). CDR3 amino acids: CASSDTGYPSTDTQYF. DNA for the CDR3: TGTGCCAGCAGCGATACAGGTTACCCTAGCACAGATACGCAGTATTTT.

The chain has TRBV27 and TRBJ2-2; 11 bases are shared with TRBD2. The CDR3 sequence is 17 residues long. Germline-derived CDR1 and CDR2 are MNHEY and SMNVEV (reference sequence). Trimming took 3 bases from V and 4 from J; bases not matched to a gene: 7. The CDR3 is CASSFLGSGRGTGELFF. The CDR3 bases are TGTGCCAGCAGTTTTTTAGGTAGCGGGAGGGGCACCGGGGAGCTGTTTTTT.

CDR3 loop: CASSEVDNYGYTF. In DNA, the CDR3 is TGTGCCAGCAGTGAAGTTGACAACTATGGCTACACCTTC. This chain connects TRBV2 to TRBJ1-2; D not resolved. Germline CDR1 is SNHLY and CDR2 is FYNNEI. This CDR3 region has 13 residues. Trimming removed 1 base from V and 2 bases from J, with 5 bases in between.

In this sample, this clonotype turned up many times. J is TRBJ2-5 and V is TRBV11-1, with TRBD2 matching over 14 bases. This CDR3 has 22 residues. Per germline, CDR1 SGHAT and CDR2 FQDESV (reference sequence). V lost 1 base to trimming and J lost 2 bases; unmatched junction nucleotides: 18. Here the CDR3 reads CASSLGSKGGTSGRRGQETQYF. DNA for the CDR3: TGTGCCAGCAGCTTAGGCTCAAAGGGGGGGACTAGCGGGAGAAGGGGACAAGAGACCCAGTACTTC. The whole variable domain, filled in from reference TRBV11-1 and TRBJ2-5, reads EAEVAQSPRYKITEKSQAVAFWCDPISGHATLYWYRQILGQGPELLVQFQDESVVDDSQLPKDRFSAERLKGVDSTLKIQPAELGDSAMYLCASSLGSKGGTSGRRGQETQYFGPGTRLLVL.

This clonotype was seen many times. V gene TRBV11-3 combines with J gene TRBJ2-7; 10 nucleotides agree with TRBD1. V shed 7 bases and J 1 base; nucleotides not matched to a gene: 7. The CDR3 has 15 residues. Germline V gene lookup returns CDR1 SGHNT and CDR2 YENEEA. CDR3 nucleotide sequence: TGTGCCAGCATCGCGGGACAGGGGCGATCCTACGAGCAGTACTTC. Translated: CASIAGQGRSYEQYF. Full variable domain (outside the CDR3, taken from reference TRBV11-3 and TRBJ2-7): EAGVVQSPRYKIIEKKQPVAFWCNPISGHNTLYWYLQNLGQGPELLIRYENEEAVDDSQLPKDRFSAERLKGVDSTLKIQPAELGDSAVYLCASIAGQGRSYEQYFGPGTRLTVT.